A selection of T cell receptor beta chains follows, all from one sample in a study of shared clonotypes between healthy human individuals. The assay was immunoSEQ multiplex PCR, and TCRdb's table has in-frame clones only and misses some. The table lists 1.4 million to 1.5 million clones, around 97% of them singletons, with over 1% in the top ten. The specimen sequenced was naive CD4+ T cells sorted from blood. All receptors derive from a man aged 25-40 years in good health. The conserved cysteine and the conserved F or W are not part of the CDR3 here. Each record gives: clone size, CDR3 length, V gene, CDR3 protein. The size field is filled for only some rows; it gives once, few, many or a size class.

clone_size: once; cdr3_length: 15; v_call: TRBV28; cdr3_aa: ASRPVTSGKSTDTQY
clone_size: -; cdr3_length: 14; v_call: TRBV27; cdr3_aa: ASCSRGQGIYNEQF
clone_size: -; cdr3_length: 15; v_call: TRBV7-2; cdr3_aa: ASSLRDSAGVFNEQF
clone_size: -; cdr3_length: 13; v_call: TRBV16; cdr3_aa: ASSFTYATNYGYT
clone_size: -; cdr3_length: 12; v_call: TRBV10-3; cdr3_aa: AISGLAFLYEQY
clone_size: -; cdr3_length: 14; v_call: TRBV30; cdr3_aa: AWSRGAGGQVDTQY
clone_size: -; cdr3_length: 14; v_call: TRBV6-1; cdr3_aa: ASSEALVGGNQPQH
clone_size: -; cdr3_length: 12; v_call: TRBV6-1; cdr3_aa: ASSQSRSYNEQF
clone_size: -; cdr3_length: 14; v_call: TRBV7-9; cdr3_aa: ASSLGEEIRGETQY
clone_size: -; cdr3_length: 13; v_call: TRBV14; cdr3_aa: ASSQVASGRDTQY
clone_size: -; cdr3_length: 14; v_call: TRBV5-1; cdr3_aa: ASSLFKRGLENEQF
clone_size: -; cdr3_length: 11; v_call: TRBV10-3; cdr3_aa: AIRAGSTDTQY
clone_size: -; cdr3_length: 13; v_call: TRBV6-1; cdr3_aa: ASIPRGLHTDTQY
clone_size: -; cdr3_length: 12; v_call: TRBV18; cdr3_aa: ASSPKQYNSPLH
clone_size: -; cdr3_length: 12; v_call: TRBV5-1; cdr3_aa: ASSATAGDYEQY
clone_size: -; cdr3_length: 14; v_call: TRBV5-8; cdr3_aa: ASSLSWGRENQPQH
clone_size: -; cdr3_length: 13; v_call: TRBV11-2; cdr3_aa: ASSLARHPIYEQY
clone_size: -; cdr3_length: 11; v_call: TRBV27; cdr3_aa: ASRGQGGQPQH
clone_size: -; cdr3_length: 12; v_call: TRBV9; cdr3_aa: ASSAGLAGYEQY
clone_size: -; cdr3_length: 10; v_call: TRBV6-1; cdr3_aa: ASSDEISEQF
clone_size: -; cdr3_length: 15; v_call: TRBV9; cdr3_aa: ASSVWGRGQAGEKLF
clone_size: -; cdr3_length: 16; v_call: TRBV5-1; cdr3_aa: ASSLLAGGLPSTDTQY
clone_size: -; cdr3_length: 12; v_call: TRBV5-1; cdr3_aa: ASSLVGVGYEQY
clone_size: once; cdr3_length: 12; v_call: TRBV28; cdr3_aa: ASTESGQNYEQY
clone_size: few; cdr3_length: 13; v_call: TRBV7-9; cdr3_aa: ASSLVAGGYNEQF
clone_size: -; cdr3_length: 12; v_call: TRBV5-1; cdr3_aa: ASSQGTGNQPQH